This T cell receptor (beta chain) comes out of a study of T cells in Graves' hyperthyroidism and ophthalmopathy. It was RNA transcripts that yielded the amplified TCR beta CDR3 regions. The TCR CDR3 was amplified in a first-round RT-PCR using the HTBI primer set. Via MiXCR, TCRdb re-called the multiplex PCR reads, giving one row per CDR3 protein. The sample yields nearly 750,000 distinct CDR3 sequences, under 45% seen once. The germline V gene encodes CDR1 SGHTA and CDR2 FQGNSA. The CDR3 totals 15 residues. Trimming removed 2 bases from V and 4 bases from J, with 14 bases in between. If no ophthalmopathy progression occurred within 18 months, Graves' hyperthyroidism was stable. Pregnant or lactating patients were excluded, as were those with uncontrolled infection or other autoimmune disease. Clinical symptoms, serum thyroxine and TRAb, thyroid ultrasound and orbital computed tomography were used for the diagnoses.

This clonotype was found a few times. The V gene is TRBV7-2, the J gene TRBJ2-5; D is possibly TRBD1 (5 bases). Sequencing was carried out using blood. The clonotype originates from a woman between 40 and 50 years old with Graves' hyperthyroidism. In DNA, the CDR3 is TGTGCCAGCAGCTTAAGACAGAACCCAATAGAGACCCAGTACTTC. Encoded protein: CASSLRQNPIETQYF.